Presented here are 22 T cell receptor beta chains from one specimen sequenced in a study of T cell repertoires in cytomegalovirus infection. Via MiXCR, TCRdb re-called the reads, giving one row per CDR3 protein. The repertoire holds nearly 450,000 distinct CDR3 sequences, approximately 33% seen once, with roughly 13% in the top ten. Sequences were obtained from PBMCs. The origin of the receptors is a human donor in good health (CMV status not recorded). Some clones in this sample may be carry-over from other donors' samples.

V and J are TRBV6-6 and TRBJ1-2; D unresolved. From germline, CDR1 is MNHNY and CDR2 SVGAGI (reference sequence). Trimming removed 5 bases at V and 4 bases at J, with 11 bases between. The CDR3 runs to 13 residues. The CDR3 loop is CASSPITGYGYTF. CDR3 DNA sequence: TGTGCCAGCAGTCCTATCACGGGCTATGGCTACACCTTC.

The genes are TRBV5-5 and TRBJ2-2, with D maybe TRBD1 (6 bases). The V and J ends lost 7 bases and 0 bases respectively, with 16 bases between them. Germline V gene data show CDR1 as SGHKS and CDR2 as YYEKEE (reference sequence). This CDR3 is built from 16 residues. CDR3 nucleotides: TGTGCCAGCGAATTGCTAACAGGGCCGAACACCGGGGAGCTGTTTTTT. Translating gives CASELLTGPNTGELFF.

For this clonotype: An end of the junction differs from the germline gene, which may be a read error. The V and J genes are TRBV7-3 and TRBJ2-3, with D possibly being TRBD2 (6 bases). This CDR3 is 14 amino acids long. From germline, CDR1 is SGHTA and CDR2 FQGTGA. DNA for the CDR3: TGTGCCAGCAGCCCCTCGGGGGTTGGAGATCCGCAGTATTTT. As protein: CASSPSGVGDPQYF.

Only a few counts were recorded for this clonotype. The chain links TRBV5-6 to TRBJ1-3; no reliable D call. Trimming stripped 6 bases from V and 2 bases from J, with 15 bases between. Per the germline V gene, CDR1 is SGHDT and CDR2 is YYEEEE. CDR3 length: 15 amino acids. For the CDR3, the DNA is TGTGCCAGCAACCCCATGGTGCGAACTGGAAACACCATATATTTT. It translates to CASNPMVRTGNTIYF.

This clonotype appeared a few times. The genes are TRBV7-9 and TRBJ1-2; D perhaps matches TRBD1 (5 bases). V was pared by 4 bases and J by 6 bases, with 9 bases between. Per the germline V gene, CDR1 is SEHNR and CDR2 is FQNEAQ (reference sequence). The CDR3 is made up of 12 amino acids. CDR3: CASSYQGDGYTF. CDR3 sequence (DNA): TGTGCCAGCAGCTACCAGGGTGATGGCTACACCTTC.

About this clonotype: This may be a read error, as it is one base from a much larger clone. The rearrangement links TRBV7-6 to TRBJ2-6, with 7 bases fitting TRBD2. Trimming cost V 1 base and J 0 bases; bases outside gene matches: 6. The CDR3 totals 18 residues. Germline V gene data show CDR1 as SGHVS and CDR2 as FNYEAQ. The CDR3 protein is CASSLELAYYSGANVLTF. CDR3 in DNA: TGTGCCAGCAGCTTAGAACTAGCGTACTACTCTGGGGCCAACGTCCTGACTTTC.

A few counts support this clonotype. The chain recombines TRBV7-6 with TRBJ1-1, with 9 bases matching TRBD1. CDR3 length: 14 residues. The V gene end was trimmed by 0 bases and the J gene end by 6 bases; junction bases not matched to a gene: 2. The germline CDR1 and CDR2 sequences are SGHVS and FNYEAQ. The CDR3, as DNA: TGTGCCAGCAGCTTAGCGTGGGACAGGGCTGAAGCTTTCTTT. It yields the protein CASSLAWDRAEAFF.

This sequence joins TRBV5-6 and TRBJ2-5; no clear D. The CDR3 extends over 14 amino acids. The germline V and J ends were trimmed by 6 bases and 2 bases, with 14 bases remaining between them. CDR1 SGHDT and CDR2 YYEEEE come from the germline V gene. As DNA, the CDR3 is TGTGCCAGCACCCGCCCTAGGCCTCAAGAGACCCAGTACTTC. This gives the protein CASTRPRPQETQYF.

The sample holds a few counts of this clonotype. The rearrangement links TRBV6-2 or TRBV6-3 to TRBJ2-3; D might be TRBD2 (6 bases). Germline values: CDR1 MNHEY, CDR2 SVGEGT. The CDR3 length is 13 residues. V was trimmed by 6 bases and J by 6 bases, leaving 13 bases between them. The CDR3 protein is CASSQPLADTQYF. For the CDR3, the DNA is TGTGCCAGCAGCCAGCCACTAGCCGATACGCAGTATTTT.

The chain links TRBV4-2 to TRBJ2-3, with TRBD1 matching over 9 bases. J lost 1 base, V lost 2 bases, and 7 bases had no gene match. Looked up from germline, CDR1 is LGHNA and CDR2 is YNFKEQ. The CDR3 spans 17 residues. The DNA of the CDR3 is TGTGCCAGCAGCCAAACCGGGCGGACAGGGGGCACAGATACGCAGTATTTT. Translation: CASSQTGRTGGTDTQYF.

This clonotype was counted a few times. The genes are TRBV5-6 and TRBJ1-5; 9 nucleotides match TRBD1. V lost 4 bases to trimming and J lost 1 base; unmatched junction nucleotides: 6. CDR1 is SGHDT and CDR2 is YYEEEE in the germline V gene. CDR3 size: 16 residues. The DNA for the CDR3 is TGTGCCAGCAGCGTCTACAGGGGGCTAAGCAATCAGCCCCAGCATTTT. It is translated as CASSVYRGLSNQPQHF.

This clonotype has more than one count but fewer than ten. The chain uses TRBV29-1 and TRBJ2-1; 14 bases map to TRBD2. CDR1 is SQVTM and CDR2 is ANQGSEA in the germline V gene. The J segment lost 7 bases and the V segment lost 1 base, leaving 0 bases of the junction unmatched. CDR3 length equals 14 residues. For the CDR3, the DNA is TGCAGCGTTGAAGGACTAGCGGGAGGGAATGAGCAGTTCTTC. Translation gives CSVEGLAGGNEQFF.

Comment on this clonotype: Germline is not matched at one junction end, which may reflect a read error. The rearrangement uses TRBV7-9 and TRBJ2-5; D could derive from TRBD1 or TRBD2 (6 bases each). Germline values: CDR1 SEHNR, CDR2 FQNEAQ (reference sequence). The CDR3 contains 14 residues. DNA of the CDR3: TGTGCCAGCAGCGAGGGGGGCAGGCAAGAGACCCAGTCCTTC. This sequence encodes CASSEGGRQETQSF.

V gene TRBV10-3 combines with J gene TRBJ2-3; the match to TRBD2 covers 9 bases. The germline V gene has CDR1 ENHRY and CDR2 SYGVKD. The junction had 5 bases not matched to a gene; V was cut back by 2 bases and J by 8 bases. This CDR3 spans 14 amino acids. The CDR3 sequence is CAISEVSGGGTQYF. The CDR3 region has the DNA TGTGCCATCAGTGAGGTTAGCGGGGGCGGTACGCAGTATTTT.

This clonotype has at least ten counts. A read error may produce the germline difference seen at one junction end. The chain couples TRBV7-3 to TRBJ2-1, with 7 bases identical to TRBD1. This CDR3 spans 15 amino acids. Germline CDR1 SGHTA, CDR2 FQGTGA. The CDR3 here is CASSLTTGSYNEQFF. The CDR3 DNA reads TGTGCCAGCAGCCTAACGACAGGGAGCTACAATGAGCAGTTCTTC.

This clonotype was picked up many times. V gene TRBV7-2 combines with J gene TRBJ1-2; 7 nucleotides agree with TRBD1. The CDR3 has 15 amino acids. V trimming: 5 bases; J trimming: 3 bases; junction bases outside the gene matches: 9. CDR1 and CDR2 from the germline V gene are SGHTA and FQGNSA. The CDR3 here is CASSKTRDSDYGYTF. CDR3 sequence (DNA): TGTGCCAGCAGCAAGACAAGGGACAGCGACTATGGCTACACCTTC.

For this clonotype: This may come from a read error, since a much larger clone is one base off. Here the CDR3 omits its conserved ending phenylalanine or tryptophan, so a read error is the likely source. The chain is built from TRBV7-6 and TRBJ2-1; D remains ambiguous. Trimming took 1 base from V and 5 from J, leaving 6 bases between them. Per the germline V gene, CDR1 is SGHVS and CDR2 is FNYEAQ. The CDR3 length is 13 residues. CDR3 sequence (DNA): TGTGCCAGCAGCTTAGTACTGAACAATGAGCAGTTCTGC. This gives the protein CASSLVLNNEQFC.

This clonotype has only a few counts. This chain links TRBV20-1 with TRBJ1-1; D perhaps matches TRBD1 (6 bases). This CDR3 is 12 amino acids long. Germline V gives CDR1 DFQATT, CDR2 SNEGSKA (reference sequence). Here the CDR3 reads CTAGGDNTEAFF. The CDR3 DNA is TGCACCGCTGGGGGCGACAACACTGAAGCTTTCTTT.

The sample holds a few counts of this clonotype. V is TRBV12-3 or TRBV12-4 and J is TRBJ2-3; TRBD2 matches at 9 bases. The CDR3 runs to 16 residues. V dropped 2 bases and J dropped 11; count of bases not matched to a gene: 14. The CDR3 DNA follows: TGTGCCAGCAGTTTATTACCAGCGGGGGGCCTCCGGGAGCAGTATTTT. This encodes CASSLLPAGGLREQYF.

This clonotype was detected only a few times. The J gene is TRBJ2-7, the V gene TRBV15, with 8 bases identical to TRBD2. With V trimmed by 1 base and J by 2 bases, 1 base remained unmatched. CDR1 and CDR2 (germline): LNHNV, YYDKDF (reference sequence). The CDR3 has 14 residues. This CDR3 is CATSRGGGTYEQYF. The CDR3, as DNA: TGTGCCACCAGCAGAGGCGGGGGGACCTACGAGCAGTACTTC.

The chain has TRBV7-4 and TRBJ2-3; D unclear. The germline V and J ends were trimmed by 10 bases and 0 bases, with 17 bases remaining between them. CDR1 and CDR2 (germline): SGHVT, SQSDAQ. The CDR3 is made up of 15 amino acids. Written as DNA, the CDR3 is TGTGCCATCCTATACACTCTTTCTAGCACAGATACGCAGTATTTT. Translating it yields CAILYTLSSTDTQYF.

A few counts support this clonotype. This chain joins TRBV6-5 and TRBJ1-3; D ambiguous. Per the germline V gene, CDR1 is MNHEY and CDR2 is SVGAGI. The CDR3 loop spans 13 amino acids. The ends were cut back, 6 bases at V and 8 bases at J, with 14 bases in the middle. DNA of the CDR3: TGTGCCAGCAGCCAAGTGATCGAAGACACCATATATTTT. Its protein product is CASSQVIEDTIYF.